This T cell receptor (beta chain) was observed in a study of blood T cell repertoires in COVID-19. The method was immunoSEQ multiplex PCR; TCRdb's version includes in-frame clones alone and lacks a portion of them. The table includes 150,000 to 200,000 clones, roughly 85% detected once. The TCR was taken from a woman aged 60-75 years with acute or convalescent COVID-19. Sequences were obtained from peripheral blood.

CDR3 nucleotides: TGTGCCAGCAGCCCCCGGACTAGCGGGAGCGGTGAGCAGTTCTTC. Its protein product is CASSPRTSGSGEQFF. The V call is TRBV3-1 (or the pseudogene TRBV3-2), the J call TRBJ2-1, with 13 bases matching TRBD2. Germline CDR1 reads LGHDT; CDR2 reads YNNKEL (reference sequence). With 4 bases clipped from V and 9 bases from J, the junction kept 6 bases outside the gene matches. CDR3 size: 15 residues.